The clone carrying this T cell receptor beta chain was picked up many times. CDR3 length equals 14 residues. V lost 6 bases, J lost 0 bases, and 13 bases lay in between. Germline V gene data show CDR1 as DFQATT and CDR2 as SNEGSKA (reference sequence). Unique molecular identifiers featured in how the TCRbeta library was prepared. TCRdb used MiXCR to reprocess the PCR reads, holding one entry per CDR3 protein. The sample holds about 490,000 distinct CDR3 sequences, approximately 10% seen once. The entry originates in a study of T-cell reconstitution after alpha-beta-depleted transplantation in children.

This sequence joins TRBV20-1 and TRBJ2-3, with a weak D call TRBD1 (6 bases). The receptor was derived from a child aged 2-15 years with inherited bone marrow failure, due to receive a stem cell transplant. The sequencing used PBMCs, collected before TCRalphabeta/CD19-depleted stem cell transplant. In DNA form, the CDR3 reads TGCAGTGCCGCGGACAGTACTAGCACAGATACGCAGTATTTT. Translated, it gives CSAADSTSTDTQYF.